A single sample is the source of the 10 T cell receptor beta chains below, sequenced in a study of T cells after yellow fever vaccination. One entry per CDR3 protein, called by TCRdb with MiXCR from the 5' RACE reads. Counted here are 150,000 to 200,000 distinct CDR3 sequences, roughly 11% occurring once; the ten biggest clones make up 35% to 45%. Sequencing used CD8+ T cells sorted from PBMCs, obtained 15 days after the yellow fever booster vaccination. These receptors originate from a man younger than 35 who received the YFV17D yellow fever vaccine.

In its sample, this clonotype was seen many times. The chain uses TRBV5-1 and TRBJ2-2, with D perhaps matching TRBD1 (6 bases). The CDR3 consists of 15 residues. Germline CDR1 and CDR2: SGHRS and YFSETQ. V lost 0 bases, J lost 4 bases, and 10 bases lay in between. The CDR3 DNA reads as TGCGCCAGCAGCTTGGCAGGGGCTGGCACCGGGGAGCTGTTTTTT. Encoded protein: CASSLAGAGTGELFF.

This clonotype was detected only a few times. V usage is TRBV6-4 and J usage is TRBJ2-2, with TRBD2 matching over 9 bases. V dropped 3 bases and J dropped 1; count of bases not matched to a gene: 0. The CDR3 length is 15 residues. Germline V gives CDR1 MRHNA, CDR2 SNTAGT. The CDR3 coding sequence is TGTGCCAGCAGTGAGCGGGGGGGGAACACCGGGGAGCTGTTTTTT. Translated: CASSERGGNTGELFF.

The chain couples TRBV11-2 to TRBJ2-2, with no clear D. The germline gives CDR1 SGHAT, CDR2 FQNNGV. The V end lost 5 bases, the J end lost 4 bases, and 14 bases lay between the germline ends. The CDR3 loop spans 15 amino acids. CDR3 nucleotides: TGTGCCAGCAGCCTCGACGGAGCCCCCACCGGGGAGCTGTTTTTT. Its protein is CASSLDGAPTGELFF.

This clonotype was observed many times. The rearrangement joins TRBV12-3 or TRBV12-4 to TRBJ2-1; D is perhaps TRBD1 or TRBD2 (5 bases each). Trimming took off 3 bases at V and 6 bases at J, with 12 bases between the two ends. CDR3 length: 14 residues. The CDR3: CASSFTGTTNEQFF. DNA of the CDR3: TGTGCCAGCAGTTTTACGGGGACGACCAATGAGCAGTTCTTC.

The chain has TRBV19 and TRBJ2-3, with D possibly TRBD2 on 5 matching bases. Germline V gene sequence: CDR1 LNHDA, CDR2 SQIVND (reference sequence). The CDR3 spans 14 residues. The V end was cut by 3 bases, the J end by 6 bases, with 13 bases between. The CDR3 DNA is TGTGCCAGTAGTATTTACAGTAGCGCGGATACGCAGTATTTT. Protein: CASSIYSSADTQYF.

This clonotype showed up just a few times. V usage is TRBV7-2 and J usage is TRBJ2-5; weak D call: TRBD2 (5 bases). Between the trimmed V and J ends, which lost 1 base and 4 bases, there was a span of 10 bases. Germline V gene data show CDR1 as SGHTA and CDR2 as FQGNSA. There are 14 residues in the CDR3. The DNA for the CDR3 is TGTGCCAGCAGCTTAGAATATCGGGGAGAGACCCAGTACTTC. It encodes CASSLEYRGETQYF.

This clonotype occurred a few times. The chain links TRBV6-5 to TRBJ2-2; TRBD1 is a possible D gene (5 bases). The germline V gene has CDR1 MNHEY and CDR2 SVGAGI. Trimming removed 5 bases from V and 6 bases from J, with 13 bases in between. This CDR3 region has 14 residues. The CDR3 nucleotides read TGTGCCAGCAGTCTAAGGGGAAATCCCGGGGAGCTGTTTTTT. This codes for CASSLRGNPGELFF.

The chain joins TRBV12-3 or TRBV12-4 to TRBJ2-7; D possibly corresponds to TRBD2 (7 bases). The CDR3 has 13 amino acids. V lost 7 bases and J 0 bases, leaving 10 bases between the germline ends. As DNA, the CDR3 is TGTGCCAGCAAGGGGGGGGGCTCCTACGAGCAGTACTTC. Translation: CASKGGGSYEQYF.

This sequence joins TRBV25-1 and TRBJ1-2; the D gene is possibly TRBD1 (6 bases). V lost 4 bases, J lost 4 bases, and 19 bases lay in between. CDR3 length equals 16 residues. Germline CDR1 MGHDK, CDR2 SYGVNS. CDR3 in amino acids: CASSAPRGAWGYGYTF. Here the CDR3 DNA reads TGTGCCAGCAGTGCTCCTAGGGGGGCCTGGGGCTATGGCTACACCTTC.

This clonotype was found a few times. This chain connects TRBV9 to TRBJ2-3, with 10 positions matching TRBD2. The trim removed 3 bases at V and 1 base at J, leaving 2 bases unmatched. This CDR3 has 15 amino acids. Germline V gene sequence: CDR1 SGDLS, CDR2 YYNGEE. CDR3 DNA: TGTGCCAGCAGCGGAAGCGGGGGGGGCACAGATACGCAGTATTTT. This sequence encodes CASSGSGGGTDTQYF.